The source of this T cell receptor (beta chain) is a study of blood T cell repertoires in COVID-19 (dated by TCRdb to about 2020). Regarding the research as a whole: The collaborator samples originated in the United States, Italy and Spain and spanned the acute and convalescent phases of COVID-19. The material from the prospective study consisted of cDNA or gDNA derived from T cells, B-cell-depleted T cells, or PBMCs. Deeply sampled blood TCRbeta repertoires from subjects exposed to, actively infected with, or recovered from COVID-19 were included in the dataset. The repertoires were released in a freely available public database intended as a resource for research on the immune response to SARS-CoV-2. The samples were drawn from two sources: the first 160 participants of the ongoing ImmuneRACE study, and 950 to 1,500 subjects contributed by 6 global collaborators. A de-identified subject ID, COVID-19 status, age in years and sex were almost always included in the sample metadata. Where available, HLA class I and class II types were taken from metadata supplied by the sample provider and were not determined by assay-based typing. Broader findings and caveats from the paper: Clinical and demographic metadata were provided uncurated, with the amount varying by source and participant.

In Seattle, one collaborating source enrolled patients while the infection was active and tracked those patients longitudinally over the course of disease. Whole blood was collected in K2EDTA tubes by collaborating institutions according to the institutions' own protocols. For TCRbeta analysis, collaborators shipped samples as frozen whole blood, isolated PBMCs, or DNA extracted from either of those sample types. To note about this clone: Its binding antigen is unknown. No base quality values were provided; no much bigger clone lies one nucleotide off.

Trimming removed 5 bases from V and 4 bases from J, leaving 11 bases between the germline ends. CDR1 and CDR2, looked up from the germline V gene, are SQVTM and ANQGSEA. The CDR3 runs 13 amino acids, cysteine and phenylalanine included. Only CDR3 DNA remains: 39 bases, in frame from the first base. TCRbeta CDR3 regions were amplified from genomic DNA by means of the immunoSEQ Assay, a bias-controlled multiplex PCR. In the source study's methods: The number of nucleated cells in each sample was estimated by amplification of reference gene primers within the assay. Sequence reads were collapsed and filtered to measure the absolute abundance of every unique TCRbeta CDR3 rearrangement. Productive Simpson clonality was computed per sample as the square root of Simpson's diversity index over productive rearrangements. TCRdb limited this immuneACCESS table to in-frame rearrangements with V and J called. A share of clones is missing; checked studies link under half to unresolved V genes, and the rest is unexplained. That table furnishes V, J and clone size, whereas the DNA furnished D and trimming. The sample table holds 200,000 to 250,000 clones, of which around 86% were seen once. Approximately 5.6% of the sample is taken by the ten largest.

Sequenced: peripheral blood. This sequence uses TRBV29-1 and TRBJ2-2, and perhaps TRBD2 as D gene, on 5 matching bases. This TCR derives from a woman in her seventies with COVID-19, enrolled during active disease. CDR3 sequence: CSVWAEATGELFF. In nucleotide form, the sequence is TGCAGCGTTTGGGCGGAGGCCACCGGGGAGCTGTTTTTT.